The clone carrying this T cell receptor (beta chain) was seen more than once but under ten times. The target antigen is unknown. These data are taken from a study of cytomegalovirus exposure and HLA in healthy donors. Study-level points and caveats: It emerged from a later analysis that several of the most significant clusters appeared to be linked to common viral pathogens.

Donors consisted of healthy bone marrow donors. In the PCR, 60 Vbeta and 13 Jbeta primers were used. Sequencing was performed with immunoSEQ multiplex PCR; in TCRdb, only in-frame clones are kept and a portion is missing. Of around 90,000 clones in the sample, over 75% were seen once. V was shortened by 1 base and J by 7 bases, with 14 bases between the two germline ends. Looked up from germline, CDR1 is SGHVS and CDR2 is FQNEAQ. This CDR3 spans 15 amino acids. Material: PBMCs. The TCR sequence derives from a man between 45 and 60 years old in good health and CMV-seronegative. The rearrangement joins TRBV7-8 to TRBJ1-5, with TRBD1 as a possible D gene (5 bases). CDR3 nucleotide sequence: TGTGCCAGCAGCTTAGAGAGACAGTTGGGGCAGCCCCAGCATTTT. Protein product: CASSLERQLGQPQHF.